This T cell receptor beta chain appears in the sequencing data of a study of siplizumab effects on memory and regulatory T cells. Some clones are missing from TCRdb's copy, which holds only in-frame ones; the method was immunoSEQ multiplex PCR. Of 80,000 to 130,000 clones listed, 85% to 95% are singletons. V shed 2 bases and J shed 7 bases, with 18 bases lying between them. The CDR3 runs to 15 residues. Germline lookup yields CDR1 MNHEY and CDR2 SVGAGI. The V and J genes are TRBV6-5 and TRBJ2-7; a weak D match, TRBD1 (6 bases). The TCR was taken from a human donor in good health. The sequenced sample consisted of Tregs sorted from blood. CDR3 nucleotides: TGTGCCAGCAGTTACCTTAACGCCCCGACAGGAGAGCAGTACTTC. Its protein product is CASSYLNAPTGEQYF.